The source of this TCR beta chain is a study of metastatic and nonmetastatic thyroid tumors. As for the study in general: Blood and tumor or nodule tissue repertoires from malignant and benign thyroid patients were compared.

TCRdb reanalyzed the PCR reads via MiXCR. The sample yields tens of thousands of clones, about a sixth seen once. The study, taken as a whole, reports: In both blood and tumor samples, TCR beta diversity was reported significantly higher for malignant than benign nodules.

Thyroid surgery was performed in patients who had received no treatment beforehand. Trimming took 4 bases from V and 4 from J, leaving 14 bases between them. The germline gives CDR1 SGHRS, CDR2 YFSETQ. The CDR3 is 14 residues long. This clone was detected once. Its antigen remains unidentified. The genes are TRBV5-1 and TRBJ1-2; a weak D match, TRBD1 (5 bases). Sequenced sample: tumor tissue. This sequence was found in a female donor with papillary thyroid cancer or a benign thyroid nodule (not recorded which). Some clones in this sample may be carry-over from other donors' samples. The CDR3, as DNA: TGCGCCAGCAGCCTAATGGGACTGGGCTATGGCTACACCTTC. It specifies CASSLMGLGYGYTF. Supplemented by reference TRBV5-1 and TRBJ1-2, the full variable domain reads KAGVTQTPRYLIKTRGQQVTLSCSPISGHRSVSWYQQTPGQGLQFLFEYFSETQRNKGNFPGRFSGRQFSNSRSEMNVSTLELGDSALYLCASSLMGLGYGYTFGSGTRLTVV.